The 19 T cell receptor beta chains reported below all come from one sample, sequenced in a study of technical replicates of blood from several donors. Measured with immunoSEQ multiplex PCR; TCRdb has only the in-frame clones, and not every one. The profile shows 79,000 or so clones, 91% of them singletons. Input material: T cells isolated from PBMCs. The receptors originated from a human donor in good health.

The CDR3 DNA is TGCGCCAGCAGTGAGTACAGCCGCACAGATACGCAGTATTTT. This gives the protein CASSEYSRTDTQYF. The chain uses TRBV10-2 and TRBJ2-3, with D unresolved. Germline V gives CDR1 WSHSY, CDR2 SAAADI. Trimming removed 1 base at V and 1 base at J, with 6 bases between. This CDR3 region has 14 residues.

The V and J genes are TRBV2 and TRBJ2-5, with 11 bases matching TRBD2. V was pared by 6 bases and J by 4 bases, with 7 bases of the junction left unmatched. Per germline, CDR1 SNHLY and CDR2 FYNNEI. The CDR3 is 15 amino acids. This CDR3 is CASRQTSGRGETQYF. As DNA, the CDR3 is TGTGCCAGCAGGCAAACTAGCGGGAGAGGAGAGACCCAGTACTTC.

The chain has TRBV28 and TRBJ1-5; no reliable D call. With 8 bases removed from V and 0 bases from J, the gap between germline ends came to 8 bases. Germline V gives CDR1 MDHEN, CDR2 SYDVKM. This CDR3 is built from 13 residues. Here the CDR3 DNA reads TGTGCCAGCCGGGGTTATAGCAATCAGCCCCAGCATTTT. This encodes CASRGYSNQPQHF.

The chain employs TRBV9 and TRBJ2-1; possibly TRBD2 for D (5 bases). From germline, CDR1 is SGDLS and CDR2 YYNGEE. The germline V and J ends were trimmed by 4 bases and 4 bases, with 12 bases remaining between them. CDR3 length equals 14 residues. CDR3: CASSTQTTYNEQFF. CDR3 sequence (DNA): TGTGCCAGCAGCACCCAGACTACGTACAATGAGCAGTTCTTC.

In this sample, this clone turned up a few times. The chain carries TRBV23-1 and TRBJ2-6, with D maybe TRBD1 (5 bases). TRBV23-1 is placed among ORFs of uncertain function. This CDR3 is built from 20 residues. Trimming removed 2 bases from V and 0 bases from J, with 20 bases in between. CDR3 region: CASSQGPDRRPTSGANVLTF. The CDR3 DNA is TGCGCCAGCAGTCAAGGACCTGACAGACGGCCCACCTCTGGGGCCAACGTCCTGACTTTC.

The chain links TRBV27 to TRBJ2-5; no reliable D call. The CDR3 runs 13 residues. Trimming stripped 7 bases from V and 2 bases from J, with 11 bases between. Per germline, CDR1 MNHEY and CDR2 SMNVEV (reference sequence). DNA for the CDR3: TGTGCCAGCACTGGTGGCTCGCAAGAGACCCAGTACTTC. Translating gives CASTGGSQETQYF.

The CDR3 DNA reads as TGTGCCGGCGCGGACAGGGCGAAAGATACGCAGTATTTT. Encoded protein: CAGADRAKDTQYF. The chain couples TRBV7-6 to TRBJ2-3; 8 nucleotides match TRBD1. Germline loops: CDR1 SGHVS, CDR2 FNYEAQ. The CDR3 is 13 amino acids. The ends lost 11 bases at V and 5 bases at J; junction bases unmatched: 9.

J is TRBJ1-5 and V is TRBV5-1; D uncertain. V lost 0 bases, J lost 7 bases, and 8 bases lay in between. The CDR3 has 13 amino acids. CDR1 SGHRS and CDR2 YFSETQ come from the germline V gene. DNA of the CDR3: TGCGCCAGCAGCTTGGCGGGGTCCCAGCCCCAGCATTTT. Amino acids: CASSLAGSQPQHF.

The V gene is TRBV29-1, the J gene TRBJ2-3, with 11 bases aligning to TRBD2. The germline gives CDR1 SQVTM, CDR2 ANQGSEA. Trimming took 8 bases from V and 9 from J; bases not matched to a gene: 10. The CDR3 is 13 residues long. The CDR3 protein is CSSTLAGGNTQYF. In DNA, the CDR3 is TGCAGCTCCACCCTAGCGGGGGGAAACACGCAGTATTTT.

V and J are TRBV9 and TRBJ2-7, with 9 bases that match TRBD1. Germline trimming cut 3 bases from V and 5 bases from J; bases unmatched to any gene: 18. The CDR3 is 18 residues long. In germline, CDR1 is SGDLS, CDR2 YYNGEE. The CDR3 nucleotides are TGTGCCAGCAGCGACTCTCTTGACACGGGACAGGGAGTCCACGAGCAGTACTTC. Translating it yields CASSDSLDTGQGVHEQYF.

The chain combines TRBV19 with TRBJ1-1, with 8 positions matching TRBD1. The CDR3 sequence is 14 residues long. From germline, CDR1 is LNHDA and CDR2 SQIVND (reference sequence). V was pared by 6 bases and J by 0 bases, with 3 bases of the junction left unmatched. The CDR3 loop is CASRPTGVNTEAFF. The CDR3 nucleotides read TGTGCCAGTAGACCGACAGGGGTGAACACTGAAGCTTTCTTT.

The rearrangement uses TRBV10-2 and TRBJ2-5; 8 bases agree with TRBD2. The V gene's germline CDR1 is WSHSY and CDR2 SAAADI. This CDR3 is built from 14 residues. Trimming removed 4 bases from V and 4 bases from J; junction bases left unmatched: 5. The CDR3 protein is CASSGTGGRETQYF. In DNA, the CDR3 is TGCGCCAGCAGTGGGACGGGGGGGAGAGAGACCCAGTACTTC.

CDR3 amino acids: CASSAQRDNEQFF. In nucleotides, the CDR3 is TGTGCCAGCAGCGCCCAGCGGGACAATGAGCAGTTCTTC. The V call is TRBV4-2, the J call TRBJ2-1; D is perhaps TRBD2 (6 bases). CDR3 length: 13 amino acids. Trimming took 5 bases from V and 5 from J, leaving 10 bases between them. CDR1 and CDR2 (germline): LGHNA, YNFKEQ.

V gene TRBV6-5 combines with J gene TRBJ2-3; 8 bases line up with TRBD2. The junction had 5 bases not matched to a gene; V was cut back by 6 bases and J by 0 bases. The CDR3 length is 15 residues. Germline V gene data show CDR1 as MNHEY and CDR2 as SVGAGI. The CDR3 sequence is CASSQRESSTDTQYF. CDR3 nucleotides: TGTGCCAGCAGCCAGCGGGAGAGCAGCACAGATACGCAGTATTTT.

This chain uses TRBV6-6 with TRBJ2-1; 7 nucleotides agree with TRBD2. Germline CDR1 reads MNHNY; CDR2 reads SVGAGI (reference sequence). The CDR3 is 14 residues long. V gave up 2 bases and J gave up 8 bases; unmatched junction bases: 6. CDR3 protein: CASSYASTSDEQFF. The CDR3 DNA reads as TGTGCCAGCAGTTACGCGAGCACTAGCGATGAGCAGTTCTTC.

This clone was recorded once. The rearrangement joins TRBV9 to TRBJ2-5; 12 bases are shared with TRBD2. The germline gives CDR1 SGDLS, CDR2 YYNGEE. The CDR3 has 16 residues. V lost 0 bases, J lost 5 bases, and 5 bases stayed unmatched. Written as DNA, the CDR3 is TGTGCCAGCAGCGTAGGGCTAGCGGGGGGGCACGAGACCCAGTACTTC. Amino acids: CASSVGLAGGHETQYF.

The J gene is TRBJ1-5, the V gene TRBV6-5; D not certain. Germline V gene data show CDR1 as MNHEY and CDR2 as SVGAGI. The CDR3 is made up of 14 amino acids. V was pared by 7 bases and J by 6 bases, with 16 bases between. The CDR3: CASKPSSGGQPQHF. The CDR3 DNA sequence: TGTGCCAGCAAGCCCTCGTCGGGTGGTCAGCCCCAGCATTTT.

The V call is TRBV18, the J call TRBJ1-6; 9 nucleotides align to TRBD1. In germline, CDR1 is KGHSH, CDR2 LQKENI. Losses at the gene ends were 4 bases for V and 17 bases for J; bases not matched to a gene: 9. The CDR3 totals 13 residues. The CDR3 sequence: CASSHDRDREIHF. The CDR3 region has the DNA TGTGCCAGCTCACATGACCGGGACAGGGAGATCCACTTT.

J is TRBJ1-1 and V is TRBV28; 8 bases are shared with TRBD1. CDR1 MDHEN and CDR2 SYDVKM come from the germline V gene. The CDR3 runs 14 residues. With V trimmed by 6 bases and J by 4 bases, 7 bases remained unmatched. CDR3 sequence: CASRSETGATEAFF. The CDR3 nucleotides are TGTGCCAGCAGATCGGAGACAGGGGCCACTGAAGCTTTCTTT.